This T cell receptor (beta chain) is drawn from a study of T cells in Graves' hyperthyroidism and ophthalmopathy. Looking at the study overall: Once the initial diagnosis was made, peripheral blood was obtained before any treatment. Study-level findings and limits: Also found in blood were most expanded thyroid clonotypes above 0.001.

Patients were excluded for uncontrolled infection, other autoimmune disease, pregnancy or lactation. Diagnoses were established using clinical symptoms, serum thyroxine and TRAb, thyroid ultrasound and orbital computed tomography. V was clipped by 3 bases and J by 7 bases, with 9 bases between them. The V gene's germline CDR1 is SNHLY and CDR2 FYNNEI. The CDR3 sequence is 13 residues long. TCR beta CDR3 region amplification was performed from RNA transcripts. TCR CDR3 regions were first amplified by RT-PCR with HTBI primers. A single record per CDR3 protein comes from TCRdb applying MiXCR to the multiplex PCR reads. This sample has about 610,000 distinct CDR3 sequences; about 16% occur once, and the top ten carry roughly 3.4%. There are many counts of this clonotype. Antigen specificity is unknown.

Source material: blood. This receptor was identified in a woman aged 40 to 50 with Graves' ophthalmopathy. This chain connects TRBV2 to TRBJ1-4; D not certain. The CDR3 loop is CASSDKRVEKLFF. CDR3 nucleotides: TGTGCCAGCAGTGATAAAAGGGTTGAAAAACTGTTTTTT.